This record looks at one TCR beta chain sequence and its context. The data were obtained in a study of blood T cell repertoires in COVID-19. Background on the study: Sources were T cells, B-cell-depleted T cells, or PBMCs; the material itself was cDNA or gDNA.

V was cut by 4 bases and J by 1 base, with 18 bases left in between. Germline CDR1 SGHNT, CDR2 YYREEE (reference sequence). The CDR3 contains 17 residues. Clones were sequenced by immunoSEQ multiplex PCR, and TCRdb holds only the in-frame ones, with some missing. The data hold a few hundred thousand clones, with about 85% observed a single time. The chain employs TRBV5-4 and TRBJ2-4; possibly TRBD1 for D (5 bases). Sample: peripheral blood. This TCR came from a human donor with COVID-19, enrolled during active disease. The donor label of this sample is uncertain. The CDR3 loop is CASSHFRVASAKNIQYF. Here the CDR3 DNA reads TGTGCCAGCAGCCACTTCAGGGTGGCGTCGGCCAAAAACATTCAGTACTTC.